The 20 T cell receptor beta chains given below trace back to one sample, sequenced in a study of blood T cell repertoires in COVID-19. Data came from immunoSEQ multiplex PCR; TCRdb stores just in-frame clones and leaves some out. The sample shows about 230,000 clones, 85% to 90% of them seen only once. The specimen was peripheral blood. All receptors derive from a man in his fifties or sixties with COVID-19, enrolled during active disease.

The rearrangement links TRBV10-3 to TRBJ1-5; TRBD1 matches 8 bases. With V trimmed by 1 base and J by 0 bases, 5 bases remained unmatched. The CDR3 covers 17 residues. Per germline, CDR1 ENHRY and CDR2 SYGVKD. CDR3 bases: TGTGCCATCAGTGAGTTATCGACAGGGGATAGCAATCAGCCCCAGCATTTT. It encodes CAISELSTGDSNQPQHF.

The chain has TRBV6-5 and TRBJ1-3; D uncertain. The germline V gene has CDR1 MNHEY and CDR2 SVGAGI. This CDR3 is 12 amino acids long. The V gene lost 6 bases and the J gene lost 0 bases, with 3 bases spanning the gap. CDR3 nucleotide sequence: TGTGCCAGCAGGAGCTCTGGAAACACCATATATTTT. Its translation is CASRSSGNTIYF.

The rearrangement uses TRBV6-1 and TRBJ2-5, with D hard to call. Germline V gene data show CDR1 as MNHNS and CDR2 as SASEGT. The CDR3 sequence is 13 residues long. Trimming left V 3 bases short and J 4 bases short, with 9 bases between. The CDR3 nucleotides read TGTGCCAGCAGTGATATAGCTGGAGAGACCCAGTACTTC. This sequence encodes CASSDIAGETQYF.

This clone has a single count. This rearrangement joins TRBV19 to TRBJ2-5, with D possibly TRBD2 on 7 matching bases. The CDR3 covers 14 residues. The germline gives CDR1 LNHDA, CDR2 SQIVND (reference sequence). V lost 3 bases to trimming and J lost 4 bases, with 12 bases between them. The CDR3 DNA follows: TGTGCCAGTAGTATTGGGGGGGCTATAGAGACCCAGTACTTC. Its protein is CASSIGGAIETQYF. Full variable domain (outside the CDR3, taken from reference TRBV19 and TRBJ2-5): DGGITQSPKYLFRKEGQNVTLSCEQNLNHDAMYWYRQDPGQGLRLIYYSQIVNDFQKGDIAEGYSVSREKKESFPLTVTSAQKNPTAFYLCASSIGGAIETQYFGPGTRLLVL.

The CDR3 DNA sequence: TGTGCCAGCAGCTTAGGTCCGCCGGGGGGAAATCAGCCCCAGCATTTT. This sequence encodes CASSLGPPGGNQPQHF. V and J are TRBV7-2 and TRBJ1-5; tentatively, D is TRBD1 (5 bases). CDR1 and CDR2 from the germline V gene are SGHTA and FQGNSA. The CDR3 covers 16 residues. V was trimmed by 1 base and J by 4 bases, leaving 14 bases between them.

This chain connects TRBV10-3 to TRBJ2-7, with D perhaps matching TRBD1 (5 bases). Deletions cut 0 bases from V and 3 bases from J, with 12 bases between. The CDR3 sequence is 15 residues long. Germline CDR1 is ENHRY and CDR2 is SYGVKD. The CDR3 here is CAISESGQGVYEQYF. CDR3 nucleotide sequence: TGTGCCATCAGTGAGTCAGGGCAGGGCGTCTACGAGCAGTACTTC.

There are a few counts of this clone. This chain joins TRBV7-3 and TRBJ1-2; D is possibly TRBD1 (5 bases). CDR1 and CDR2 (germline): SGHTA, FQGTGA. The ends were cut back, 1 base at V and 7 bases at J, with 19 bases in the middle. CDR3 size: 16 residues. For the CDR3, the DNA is TGTGCCAGCAGCTTAAAGGCGGGGCAGCCCCCAGGTGGCTACACCTTC. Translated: CASSLKAGQPPGGYTF. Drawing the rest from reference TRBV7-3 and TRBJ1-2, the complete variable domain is GAGVSQTPSNKVTEKGKYVELRCDPISGHTALYWYRQSLGQGPEFLIYFQGTGAADDSGLPNDRFFAVRPEGSVSTLKIQRTERGDSAVYLCASSLKAGQPPGGYTFGSGTRLTVV.

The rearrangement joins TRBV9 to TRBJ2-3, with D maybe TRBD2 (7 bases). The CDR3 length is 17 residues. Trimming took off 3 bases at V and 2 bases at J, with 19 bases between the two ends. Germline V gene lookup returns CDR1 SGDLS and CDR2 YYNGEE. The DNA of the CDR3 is TGTGCCAGCAGCGGGACCTCGAAGGGGGGGCTCACAGATACGCAGTATTTT. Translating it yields CASSGTSKGGLTDTQYF. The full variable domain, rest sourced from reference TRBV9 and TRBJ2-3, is DSGVTQTPKHLITATGQRVTLRCSPRSGDLSVYWYQQSLDQGLQFLIQYYNGEERAKGNILERFSAQQFPDLHSELNLSSLELGDSALYFCASSGTSKGGLTDTQYFGPGTRLTVL.

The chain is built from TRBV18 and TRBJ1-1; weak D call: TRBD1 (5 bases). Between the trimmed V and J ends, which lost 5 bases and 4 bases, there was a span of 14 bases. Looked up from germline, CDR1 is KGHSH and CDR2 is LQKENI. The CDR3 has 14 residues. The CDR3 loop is CASSGRQGGTEAFF. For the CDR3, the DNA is TGTGCCAGCTCAGGTCGGCAGGGAGGCACTGAAGCTTTCTTT. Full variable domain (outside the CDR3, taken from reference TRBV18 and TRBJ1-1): NAGVMQNPRHLVRRRGQEARLRCSPMKGHSHVYWYRQLPEEGLKFMVYLQKENIIDESGMPKERFSAEFPKEGPSILRIQQVVRGDSAAYFCASSGRQGGTEAFFGQGTRLTVV.

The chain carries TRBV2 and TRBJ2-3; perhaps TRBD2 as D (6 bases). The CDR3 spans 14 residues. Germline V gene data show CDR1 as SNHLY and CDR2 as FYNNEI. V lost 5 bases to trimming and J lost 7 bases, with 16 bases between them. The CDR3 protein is CASSRGSSGYTQYF. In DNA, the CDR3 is TGTGCCAGCAGTCGGGGTAGTAGCGGCTATACGCAGTATTTT.

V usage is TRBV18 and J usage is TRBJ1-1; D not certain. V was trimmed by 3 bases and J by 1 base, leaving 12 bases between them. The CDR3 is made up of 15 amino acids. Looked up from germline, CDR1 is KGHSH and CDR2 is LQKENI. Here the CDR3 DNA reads TGTGCCAGCTCACCTGTTCCGGGGTCGAACACTGAAGCTTTCTTT. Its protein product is CASSPVPGSNTEAFF.

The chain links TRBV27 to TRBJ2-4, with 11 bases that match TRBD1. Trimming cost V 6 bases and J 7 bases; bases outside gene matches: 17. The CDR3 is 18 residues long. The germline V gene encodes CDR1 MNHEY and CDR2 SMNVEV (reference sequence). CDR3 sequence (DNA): TGTGCCAGCAGGTCTACCAAGTGGGCCGGGACAGGGGGGAACATTCAGTACTTC. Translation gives CASRSTKWAGTGGNIQYF.

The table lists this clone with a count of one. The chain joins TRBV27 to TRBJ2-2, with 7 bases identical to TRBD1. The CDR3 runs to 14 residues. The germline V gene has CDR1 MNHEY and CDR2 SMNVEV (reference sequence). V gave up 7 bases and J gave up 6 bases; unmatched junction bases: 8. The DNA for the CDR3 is TGTGCCAGCACCTGGGACAGCCTCTCCGGGGAGCTGTTTTTT. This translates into CASTWDSLSGELFF.

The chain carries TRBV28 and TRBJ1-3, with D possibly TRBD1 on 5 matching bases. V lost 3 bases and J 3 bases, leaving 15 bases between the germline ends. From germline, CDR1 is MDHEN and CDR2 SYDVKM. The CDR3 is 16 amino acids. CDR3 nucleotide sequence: TGTGCCAGCAGTTTGAAAGGGGCCGGTGGTGGAAACACCATATATTTT. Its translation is CASSLKGAGGGNTIYF.

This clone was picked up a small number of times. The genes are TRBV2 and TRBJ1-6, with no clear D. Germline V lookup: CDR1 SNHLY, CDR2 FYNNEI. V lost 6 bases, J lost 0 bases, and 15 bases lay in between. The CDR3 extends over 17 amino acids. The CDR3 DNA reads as TGTGCCAGCAGCGCATGGACCGCGGGCTCCTATAATTCACCCCTCCACTTT. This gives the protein CASSAWTAGSYNSPLHF. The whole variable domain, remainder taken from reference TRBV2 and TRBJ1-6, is EPEVTQTPSHQVTQMGQEVILRCVPISNHLYFYWYRQILGQKVEFLVSFYNNEISEKSEIFDDQFSVERPDGSNFTLKIRSTKLEDSAMYFCASSAWTAGSYNSPLHFGNGTRLTVT.

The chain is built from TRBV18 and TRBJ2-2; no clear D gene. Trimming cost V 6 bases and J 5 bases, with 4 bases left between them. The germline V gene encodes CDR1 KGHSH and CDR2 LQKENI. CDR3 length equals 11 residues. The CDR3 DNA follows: TGTGCCAGCTCCAATACCGGGGAGCTGTTTTTT. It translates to CASSNTGELFF.

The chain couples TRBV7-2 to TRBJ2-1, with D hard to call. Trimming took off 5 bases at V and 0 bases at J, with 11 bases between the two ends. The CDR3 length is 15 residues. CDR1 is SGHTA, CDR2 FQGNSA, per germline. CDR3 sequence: CASSPTPVSYNEQFF. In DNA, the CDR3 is TGTGCCAGCAGCCCAACCCCGGTCTCCTACAATGAGCAGTTCTTC.

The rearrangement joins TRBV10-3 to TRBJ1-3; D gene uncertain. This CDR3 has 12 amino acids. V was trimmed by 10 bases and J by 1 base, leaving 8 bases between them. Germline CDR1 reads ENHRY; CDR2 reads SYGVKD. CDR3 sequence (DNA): TGTGCCACCGAGGGTTCTGGAAACACCATATATTTT. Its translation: CATEGSGNTIYF.

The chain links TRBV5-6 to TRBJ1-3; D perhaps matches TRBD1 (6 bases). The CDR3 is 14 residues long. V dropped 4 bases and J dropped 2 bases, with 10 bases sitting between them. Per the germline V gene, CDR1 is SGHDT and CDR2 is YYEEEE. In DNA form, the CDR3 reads TGTGCCAGCAGCCAACAGGGCGCTGGAAACACCATATATTTT. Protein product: CASSQQGAGNTIYF.

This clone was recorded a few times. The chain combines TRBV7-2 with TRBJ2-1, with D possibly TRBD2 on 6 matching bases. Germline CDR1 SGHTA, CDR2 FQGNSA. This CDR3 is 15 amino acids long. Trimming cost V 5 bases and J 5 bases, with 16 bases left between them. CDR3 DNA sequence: TGTGCCAGCAGCGAACCGGGACTCAGGAACAATGAGCAGTTCTTC. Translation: CASSEPGLRNNEQFF.